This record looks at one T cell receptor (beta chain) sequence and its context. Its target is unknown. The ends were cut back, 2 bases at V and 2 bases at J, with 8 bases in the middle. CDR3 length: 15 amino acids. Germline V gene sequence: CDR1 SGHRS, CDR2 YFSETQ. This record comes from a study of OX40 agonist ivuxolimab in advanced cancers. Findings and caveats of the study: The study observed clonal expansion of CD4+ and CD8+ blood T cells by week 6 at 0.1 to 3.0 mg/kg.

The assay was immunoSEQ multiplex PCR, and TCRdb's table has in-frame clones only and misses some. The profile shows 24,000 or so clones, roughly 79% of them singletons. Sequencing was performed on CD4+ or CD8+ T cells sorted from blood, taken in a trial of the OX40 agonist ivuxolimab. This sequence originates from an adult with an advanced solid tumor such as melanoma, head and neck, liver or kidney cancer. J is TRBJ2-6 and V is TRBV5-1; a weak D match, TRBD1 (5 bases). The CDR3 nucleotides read TGCGCCAGCAGCTTCTTAGGGGCTGGGGCCAACGTCCTGACTTTC. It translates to CASSFLGAGANVLTF.